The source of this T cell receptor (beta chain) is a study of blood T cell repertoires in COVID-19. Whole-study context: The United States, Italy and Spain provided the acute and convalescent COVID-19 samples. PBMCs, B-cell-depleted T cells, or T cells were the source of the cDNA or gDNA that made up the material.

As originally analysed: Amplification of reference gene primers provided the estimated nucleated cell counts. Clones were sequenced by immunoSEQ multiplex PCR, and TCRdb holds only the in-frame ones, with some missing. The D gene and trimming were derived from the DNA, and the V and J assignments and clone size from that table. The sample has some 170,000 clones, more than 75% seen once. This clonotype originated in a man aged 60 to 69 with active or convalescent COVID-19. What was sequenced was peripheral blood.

The DNA of the CDR3 is TGTGCCAGCAGCCAGGGGGCAACAGATACGCAGTATTTT. It encodes CASSQGATDTQYF. The chain employs TRBV2 and TRBJ2-3, with 8 positions matching TRBD1. Germline V gene data show CDR1 as SNHLY and CDR2 as FYNNEI. This CDR3 is built from 13 residues. Unmatched junction bases numbered 2, after V lost 6 bases and J lost 3 bases. Full variable domain (missing parts from reference TRBV2 and TRBJ2-3): EPEVTQTPSHQVTQMGQEVILRCVPISNHLYFYWYRQILGQKVEFLVSFYNNEISEKSEIFDDQFSVERPDGSNFTLKIRSTKLEDSAMYFCASSQGATDTQYFGPGTRLTVL.